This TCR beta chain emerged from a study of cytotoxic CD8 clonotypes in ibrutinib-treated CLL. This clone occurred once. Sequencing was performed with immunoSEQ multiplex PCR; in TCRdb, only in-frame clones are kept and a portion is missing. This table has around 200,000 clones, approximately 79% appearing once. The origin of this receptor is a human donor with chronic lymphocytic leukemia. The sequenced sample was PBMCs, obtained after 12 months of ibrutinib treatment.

CDR3 sequence (DNA): TGTGCCAGCAGCAGGACAGGGGGTTTTACCTACGAGCAGTACTTC. The encoded protein is CASSRTGGFTYEQYF. The chain carries TRBV5-8 and TRBJ2-7; TRBD1 aligns across 10 bases. CDR3 size: 15 residues. CDR1 is SGHTS, CDR2 YDEGEE, per germline. With V trimmed by 4 bases and J by 2 bases, 6 bases remained unmatched.